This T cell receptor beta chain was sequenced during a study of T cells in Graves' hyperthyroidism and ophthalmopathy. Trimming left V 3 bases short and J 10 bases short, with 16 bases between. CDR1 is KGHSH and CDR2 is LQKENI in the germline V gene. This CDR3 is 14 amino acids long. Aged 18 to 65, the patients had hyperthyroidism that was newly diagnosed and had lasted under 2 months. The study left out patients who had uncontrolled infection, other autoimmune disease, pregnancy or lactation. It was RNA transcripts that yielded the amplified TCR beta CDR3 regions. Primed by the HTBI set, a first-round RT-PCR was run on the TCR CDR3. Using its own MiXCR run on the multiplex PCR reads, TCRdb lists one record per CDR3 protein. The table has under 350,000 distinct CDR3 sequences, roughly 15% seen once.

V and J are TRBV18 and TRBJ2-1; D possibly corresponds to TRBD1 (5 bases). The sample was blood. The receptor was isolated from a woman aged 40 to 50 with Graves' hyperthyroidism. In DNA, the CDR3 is TGTGCCAGCTCACCGCCGACAGTCCCCAGGGAGCAGTTCTTC. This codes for CASSPPTVPREQFF.